The present entry profiles one TCR beta chain with its context. V was clipped by 6 bases and J by 4 bases, with 13 bases between them. Germline assignment: CDR1 MDHEN and CDR2 SYDVKM. CDR3 length: 14 amino acids. Authors' processing steps: Researchers report that nucleated cell counts were estimated from reference gene primer amplification. Repertoires were generated with immunoSEQ multiplex PCR, while TCRdb's copy carries only in-frame clones and drops some. Clone size and the V and J calls come from that table; the DNA yielded D and trimming. The sample contains about 68,000 clones, 80% to 90% of which appear only once. The data stem from a study of blood T cell repertoires in COVID-19. Study-wide context: The United States, Italy and Spain supplied acute and convalescent COVID-19 samples.

The rearrangement uses TRBV28 and TRBJ2-1; D is uncertain. The TCR sequence derives from a man aged 50 to 59 with acute or convalescent COVID-19. The sequencing sample was made of peripheral blood. DNA for the CDR3: TGTGCCAGCAGCTACCGTACGCCTTACAATGAGCAGTTCTTC. It translates to CASSYRTPYNEQFF.